This paragraph reports one T cell receptor (beta chain). Its antigen is still unknown. These data come from a study of T-cell memory formation after mild COVID-19. Study as a whole: Largely, TCR clusters stayed within a single donor.

Broader study findings: Clones contracting day 15 to 85 were balanced CD4/CD8; later expanders leaned CD4+.

The germline gives CDR1 KGHDR, CDR2 SFDVKD. The CDR3 contains 12 residues. The germline V and J ends were trimmed by 7 bases and 1 base, with 6 bases remaining between them. After 5'RACE with constant-segment primers, TCR alpha and TCR beta cDNA libraries carrying sample barcodes and UMIs were obtained. MiXCR was run by TCRdb on the 5' RACE reads, yielding one entry per CDR3 protein. The sample consists of roughly 150,000 distinct CDR3 sequences, 13% to 15% of them appearing once. The chain links TRBV24-1 to TRBJ1-1; no clear D. The specimen sequenced was PBMCs or a T cell subset sorted from them (not recorded which). This TCR was sampled from an adult woman who had mild COVID-19 (a few samples of this study predate the infection). Cell type and time point are not known. In DNA form, the CDR3 reads TGTGCCACCAGCTGGGGGAACACTGAAGCTTTCTTT. Protein sequence: CATSWGNTEAFF.